This T cell receptor beta chain was identified in a study of T cell repertoires in cytomegalovirus infection. Turning to the study itself: Public TCR beta signatures indicated both CMV infection and matching HLA type. Points from the study as a whole: Totalled public TCR beta family frequency picked out people who carried CMV plus the relevant HLA.

A note on this clonotype: Its antigen is as yet unknown.

V was pared by 1 base and J by 2 bases, with 10 bases between. Germline-derived CDR1 and CDR2 are LNHNV and YYDKDF (reference sequence). The CDR3 totals 15 residues. TCRdb re-analysed the reads in MiXCR, keeping a single row per CDR3 protein. The sample consists of roughly 600,000 distinct CDR3 sequences, 20% to 25% of them appearing once. V usage is TRBV15 and J usage is TRBJ2-3; maybe TRBD2 (6 bases). The sequence was collected from a human donor in good health (CMV status not recorded). Some clones in this sample may be carry-over from other donors' samples. The sample was CD8+ T cells from PBMCs. The CDR3 DNA sequence: TGTGCCACCAGCAGAGGAAGGGAGGTCACAGATACGCAGTATTTT. Encoded protein: CATSRGREVTDTQYF.